This T cell receptor (beta chain) is drawn from a study of T cells after yellow fever vaccination. Turning to the study itself: Fractions of limited cellularity were prepared by means of SMART-Seq v4 Ultra Low Input.

This clonotype was observed at least ten times. TCRdb itself ran the 5' RACE reads through MiXCR, one entry per CDR3 protein. The data contain 100,000 to 150,000 distinct CDR3 sequences, nearly 7.5% of them singletons. Germline V CDR1 and CDR2: LGHNA, YSLEER. V was pared by 4 bases and J by 0 bases, with 8 bases of the junction left unmatched. The CDR3 has 17 residues. The rearrangement links TRBV4-3 to TRBJ2-2; TRBD1 matches at 7 bases. The receptor was derived from a man aged 18 to 35 who received the YFV17D yellow fever vaccine. The sample in question was CD4+ T cells sorted from PBMCs, obtained roughly 10 days after the first yellow fever vaccination. CDR3 sequence (DNA): TGCGCCAGCAGCCTCGGGAAGGGGGCCGCGAACACCGGGGAGCTGTTTTTT. As protein: CASSLGKGAANTGELFF.